One and the same sample provided the 10 T cell receptor beta chains below, sequenced in a study of blood T cell repertoires in COVID-19. Sequencing used immunoSEQ multiplex PCR; TCRdb keeps in-frame clones, though not all of them. The sample contains 130,000 to 150,000 clones, around 86% of which appear only once. The sequencing input was PBMCs or T cells enriched from blood (not recorded which). The receptor source for this set is a man in his 60s who had recovered from COVID-19.

This chain uses TRBV28 with TRBJ2-7, with 7 bases lining up with TRBD1. Per germline, CDR1 MDHEN and CDR2 SYDVKM. J lost 5 bases, V lost 6 bases, and 16 bases had no gene match. This CDR3 is built from 16 residues. The CDR3 nucleotides are TGTGCCAGCAGCGGCCCCCCGAGGGCAGGGGGTCACGAGCAGTACTTC. Translation: CASSGPPRAGGHEQYF.

This sequence joins TRBV3-1 (or the pseudogene TRBV3-2) and TRBJ2-7; no clear D gene. V was cut by 4 bases and J by 4 bases, with 11 bases left in between. Per the germline V gene, CDR1 is LGHDT and CDR2 is YNNKEL (reference sequence). CDR3 size: 13 residues. CDR3 in amino acids: CASSPNRNYEQYF. The CDR3 bases are TGTGCCAGCAGCCCGAACAGAAATTACGAGCAGTACTTC.

The chain employs TRBV10-2 and TRBJ2-1, with a weak D call TRBD1 (6 bases). This CDR3 contains 14 residues. From germline, CDR1 is WSHSY and CDR2 SAAADI. With 3 bases removed from V and 9 bases from J, the gap between germline ends came to 15 bases. The CDR3 region is CASSDPGRGGEQFF. The DNA of the CDR3 is TGCGCCAGCAGTGACCCGGGCCGAGGGGGTGAGCAGTTCTTC.

This sequence joins TRBV19 and TRBJ1-5, with D possibly TRBD1 on 6 matching bases. There are 13 residues in the CDR3. Germline V gene data show CDR1 as LNHDA and CDR2 as SQIVND (reference sequence). The V and J ends lost 2 bases and 7 bases respectively, with 9 bases between them. CDR3 amino acids: CASSILDSQPQHF. CDR3 DNA sequence: TGTGCCAGTAGTATATTGGACAGCCAGCCCCAGCATTTT.

This rearrangement joins TRBV3-1 (or the pseudogene TRBV3-2) to TRBJ2-3, with a tentative D call TRBD1 (6 bases). Germline V CDR1 and CDR2: LGHDT, YNNKEL (reference sequence). This CDR3 contains 15 residues. The V end was cut by 4 bases, the J end by 2 bases, with 13 bases between. The CDR3 region has the DNA TGTGCCAGCAGCCCAAGGGGGTACCACACAGATACGCAGTATTTT. It yields the protein CASSPRGYHTDTQYF.

The chain carries TRBV27 and TRBJ2-3, with 7 bases identical to TRBD2. J was trimmed by 14 bases and V by 3 bases; bases with no gene match: 20. CDR1 and CDR2 (germline): MNHEY, SMNVEV (reference sequence). The CDR3 has 16 amino acids. Here the CDR3 DNA reads TGTGCCAGCAGTTTTGTTCGGATAACGCGGGAGATCGATTTGTATTTT. Encoded protein: CASSFVRITREIDLYF.

The J gene is TRBJ1-2, the V gene TRBV2; D uncertain. This CDR3 region has 12 residues. The V gene's germline CDR1 is SNHLY and CDR2 FYNNEI. Trimming cost V 3 bases and J 5 bases, with 7 bases left between them. The CDR3 is CASSELAYGYTF. The CDR3 coding sequence is TGTGCCAGCAGTGAGTTGGCTTATGGCTACACCTTC.

The rearrangement joins TRBV28 to TRBJ1-2; 8 bases map to TRBD1. Germline CDR1 reads MDHEN; CDR2 reads SYDVKM. The length of the CDR3 is 15 residues. Trimming removed 2 bases from V and 8 bases from J; junction bases left unmatched: 10. The CDR3 DNA is TGTGCCAGCAGTTTAGAGGGCCAGGGGGCGGGAGGCTACACCTTC. Translation: CASSLEGQGAGGYTF.

V and J are TRBV28 and TRBJ2-7; D is possibly TRBD2 (6 bases). The CDR3 has 12 amino acids. CDR1 is MDHEN, CDR2 SYDVKM, per germline. V lost 9 bases and J lost 1, with 10 bases in between. As DNA, the CDR3 is TGTGCCAGTTTGAGCGGGTCCTACGAGCAGTACTTC. Amino acids: CASLSGSYEQYF.

V usage is TRBV27 and J usage is TRBJ2-7; a weak D match, TRBD2 (5 bases). Germline assignment: CDR1 MNHEY and CDR2 SMNVEV (reference sequence). V lost 7 bases and J 6 bases, leaving 16 bases between the germline ends. This CDR3 comprises 13 residues. The CDR3 is CASTNGVGVEQYF. The CDR3 bases are TGTGCCAGCACCAACGGGGTGGGAGTCGAGCAGTACTTC.